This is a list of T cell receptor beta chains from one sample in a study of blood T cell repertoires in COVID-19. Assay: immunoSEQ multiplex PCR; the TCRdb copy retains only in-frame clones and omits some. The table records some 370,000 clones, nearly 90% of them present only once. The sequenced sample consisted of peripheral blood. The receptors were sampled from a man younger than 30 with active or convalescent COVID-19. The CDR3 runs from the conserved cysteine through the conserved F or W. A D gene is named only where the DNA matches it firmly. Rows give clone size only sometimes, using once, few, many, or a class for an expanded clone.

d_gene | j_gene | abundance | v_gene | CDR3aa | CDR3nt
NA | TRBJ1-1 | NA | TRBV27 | CASSSQWRTEAFF | TGTGCCAGCAGTTCACAGTGGCGCACTGAAGCTTTCTTT
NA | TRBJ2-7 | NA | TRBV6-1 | CASSEFIGSSYEQYF | TGTGCCAGCAGTGAATTTATCGGGAGCTCCTACGAGCAGTACTTC
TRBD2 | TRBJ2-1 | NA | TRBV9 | CASSVVGTSVNEQFF | TGTGCCAGCAGCGTAGTCGGGACTAGCGTCAATGAGCAGTTCTTC
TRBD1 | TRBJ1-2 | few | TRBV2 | CASRGTGGFGTF | TGTGCCAGCAGGGGGACAGGGGGCTTCGGCACCTTC
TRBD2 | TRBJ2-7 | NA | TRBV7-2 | CASSPGEGSYEQYF | TGTGCCAGCAGCCCCGGGGAGGGCTCCTACGAGCAGTACTTC
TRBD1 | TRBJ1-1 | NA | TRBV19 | CASKWGDRTNTEAFF | TGTGCCAGTAAATGGGGGGACAGAACTAACACTGAAGCTTTCTTT
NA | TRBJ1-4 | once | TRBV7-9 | CASSLVSGTNEKLFF | TGTGCCAGCAGCTTAGTGTCAGGGACTAATGAAAAACTGTTTTTT
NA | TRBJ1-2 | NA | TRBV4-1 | CASSQDSFYGYTF | TGCGCCAGCAGCCAAGACTCCTTCTATGGCTACACCTTC
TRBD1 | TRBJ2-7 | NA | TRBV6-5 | CASSAGTGRYEQYF | TGTGCCAGCAGCGCCGGGACAGGGAGGTACGAGCAGTACTTC
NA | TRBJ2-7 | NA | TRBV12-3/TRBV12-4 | CACGAGSTYEQYF | TGTGCCTGTGGAGCGGGCTCGACCTACGAGCAGTACTTC
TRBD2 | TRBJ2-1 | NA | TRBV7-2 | CASSRTLAAYNEQFF | TGTGCCAGCAGCAGGACCCTAGCGGCATACAATGAGCAGTTCTTC
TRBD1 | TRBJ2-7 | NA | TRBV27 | CASSSRTGYEQYF | TGTGCCAGCAGTTCAAGGACAGGGTACGAGCAGTACTTC
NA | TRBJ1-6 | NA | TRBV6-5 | CASSYYGGDSPLHF | TGTGCCAGCAGTTACTATGGAGGGGATTCACCCCTCCACTTT
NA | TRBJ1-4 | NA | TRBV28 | CASSLTQKREKLFF | TGTGCCAGCAGTTTAACTCAAAAGCGCGAAAAACTGTTTTTT
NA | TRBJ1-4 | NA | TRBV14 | CASSGMDTGREKLFF | TGTGCCAGCAGCGGTATGGACACCGGTCGGGAAAAACTGTTTTTT
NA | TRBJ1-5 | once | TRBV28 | CASSFFGGTNQPQHF | TGTGCCAGCAGTTTTTTCGGGGGAACTAATCAGCCCCAGCATTTT
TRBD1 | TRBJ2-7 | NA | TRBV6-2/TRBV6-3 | CASSPRDRFSYEQYF | TGTGCCAGCAGTCCCCGGGACAGGTTCTCCTACGAGCAGTACTTC
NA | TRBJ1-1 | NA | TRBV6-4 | CASSEGAGTEAFF | TGTGCCAGCAGTGAGGGGGCGGGCACTGAAGCTTTCTTT
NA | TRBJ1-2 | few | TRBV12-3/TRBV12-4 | CASSYREWGYTF | TGTGCCAGCAGTTATAGGGAGTGGGGCTACACCTTC
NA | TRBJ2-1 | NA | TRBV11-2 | CASSFSASEQFF | TGTGCCAGCAGCTTTTCAGCTAGTGAGCAGTTCTTC
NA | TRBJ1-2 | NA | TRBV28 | CASIPLGKGYDYGYTF | TGTGCCAGCATCCCCCTTGGCAAGGGGTATGACTATGGCTACACCTTC
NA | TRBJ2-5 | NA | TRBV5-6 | CASSPLGAIVSQYF | TGTGCCAGCAGCCCCTTAGGGGCGATTGTGAGCCAGTACTTC
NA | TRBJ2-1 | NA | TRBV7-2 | CASSLLSSYNEQFF | TGTGCCAGCAGCTTATTGAGCTCCTACAATGAGCAGTTCTTC
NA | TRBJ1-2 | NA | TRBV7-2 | CASSVEGGYGYTF | TGTGCCAGCAGCGTAGAGGGAGGCTATGGCTACACCTTC
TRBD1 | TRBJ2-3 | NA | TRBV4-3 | CASSQDRLGTGGITDTQYF | TGCGCCAGCAGCCAAGATCGTCTCGGGACAGGGGGCATAACAGATACGCAGTATTTT
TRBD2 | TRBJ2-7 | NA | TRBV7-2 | CASSLGLAGLGEQYF | TGTGCCAGCAGCTTAGGGCTAGCGGGATTAGGGGAGCAGTACTTC
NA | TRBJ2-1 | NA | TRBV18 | CASSPPEGAHVPFF | TGTGCCAGCTCACCACCGGAGGGGGCGCATGTGCCGTTCTTC
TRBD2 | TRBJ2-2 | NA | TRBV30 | CAWNGRDTGELFF | TGTGCCTGGAACGGGAGGGACACCGGGGAGCTGTTTTTT
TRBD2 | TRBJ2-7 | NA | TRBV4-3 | CASSQDTASGGGYEQYF | TGCGCCAGCAGCCAAGATACGGCTAGCGGGGGGGGTTACGAGCAGTACTTC
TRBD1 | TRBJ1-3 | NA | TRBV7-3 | CASSLTGQLFSGNTIYF | TGTGCCAGCAGCCTTACGGGACAGCTATTCTCTGGAAACACCATATATTTT
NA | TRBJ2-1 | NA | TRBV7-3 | CASSFGGSYNEQFF | TGTGCCAGCAGCTTCGGGGGCTCCTACAATGAGCAGTTCTTC
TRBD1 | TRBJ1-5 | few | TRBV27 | CASTNRGGNQPQHF | TGTGCCAGCACCAACAGGGGAGGCAATCAGCCCCAGCATTTT
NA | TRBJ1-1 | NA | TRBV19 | CASSKTETSAGTEAFF | TGTGCCAGTAGTAAGACGGAAACAAGTGCGGGCACTGAAGCTTTCTTT
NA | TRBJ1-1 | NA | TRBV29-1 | CSVEAEGNTEAFF | TGCAGCGTTGAAGCCGAGGGGAACACTGAAGCTTTCTTT
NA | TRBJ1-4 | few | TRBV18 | CASSVGSQLDEKLFF | TGTGCCAGCTCAGTTGGTAGCCAGCTGGATGAAAAACTGTTTTTT
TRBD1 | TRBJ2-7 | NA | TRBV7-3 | CASSSGQGASEQYF | TGTGCCAGCAGCTCGGGACAGGGGGCAAGTGAGCAGTACTTC
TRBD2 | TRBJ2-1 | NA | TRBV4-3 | CASSQGVGLAGGAGEQFF | TGCGCCAGCAGCCAAGGGGTAGGGCTAGCGGGGGGTGCGGGTGAGCAGTTCTTC
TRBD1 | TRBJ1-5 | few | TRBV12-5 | CASGRDSYSNQPQHF | TGTGCTAGTGGTCGGGACAGCTATAGCAATCAGCCCCAGCATTTT
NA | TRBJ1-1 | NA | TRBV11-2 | CASSLVRAGVRANTEAFF | TGTGCCAGCAGCTTAGTTAGGGCCGGTGTCAGGGCGAACACTGAAGCTTTCTTT
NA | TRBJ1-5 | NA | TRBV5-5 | CASSLDGGSNQPQHF | TGTGCCAGCAGCTTGGACGGAGGGAGCAATCAGCCCCAGCATTTT
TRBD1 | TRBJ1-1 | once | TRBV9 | CASSAKGQIWTGERNTEAFF | TGTGCCAGCAGCGCCAAAGGGCAGATTTGGACAGGGGAGAGGAACACTGAAGCTTTCTTT
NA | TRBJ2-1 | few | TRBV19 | CASSIGQGRFDEQFF | TGTGCCAGTAGTATAGGGCAGGGGCGGTTCGATGAGCAGTTCTTC
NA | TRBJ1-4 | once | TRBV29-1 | CSAVLGGEGEKLFF | TGCAGCGCCGTGCTTGGGGGCGAGGGTGAAAAACTGTTTTTT
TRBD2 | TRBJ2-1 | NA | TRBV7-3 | CASSRNLAGAAEQFF | TGTGCCAGCAGCCGAAATCTAGCGGGAGCTGCTGAGCAGTTCTTC
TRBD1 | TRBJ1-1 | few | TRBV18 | CASSPGTGGTEAFF | TGTGCCAGCTCACCAGGGACAGGAGGAACTGAAGCTTTCTTT
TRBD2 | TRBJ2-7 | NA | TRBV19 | CASSTVAGGSYEQYF | TGTGCCAGTAGTACTGTAGCGGGAGGGTCCTACGAGCAGTACTTC
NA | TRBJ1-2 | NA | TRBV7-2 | CASSFFRYGYTF | TGTGCCAGCAGCTTTTTTCGCTATGGCTACACCTTC
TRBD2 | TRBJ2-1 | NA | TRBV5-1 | CASSRGGSYNEQFF | TGCGCCAGCAGCCGGGGGGGATCCTACAATGAGCAGTTCTTC
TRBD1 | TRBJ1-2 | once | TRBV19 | CASRSSPAGGYGYTF | TGTGCCAGTAGGTCCTCCCCAGCAGGGGGCTATGGCTACACCTTC
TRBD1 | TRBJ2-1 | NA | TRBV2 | CASSEALGTGFYNEQFF | TGTGCCAGCAGTGAAGCGCTTGGGACAGGGTTTTACAATGAGCAGTTCTTC
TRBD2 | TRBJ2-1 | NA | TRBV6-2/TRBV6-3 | CASSTGLAGGPNEQFF | TGTGCCAGCAGTACGGGACTAGCGGGAGGGCCCAATGAGCAGTTCTTC
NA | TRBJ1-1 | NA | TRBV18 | CASSHRNTEAFF | TGTGCCAGCTCACACAGGAACACTGAAGCTTTCTTT
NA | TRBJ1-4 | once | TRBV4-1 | CASSQGQGGEKLFF | TGCGCCAGCAGCCAGGGTCAGGGAGGGGAAAAACTGTTTTTT
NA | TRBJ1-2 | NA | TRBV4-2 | CASSHGQQVNYGYTF | TGTGCCAGCAGCCACGGACAGCAAGTCAACTATGGCTACACCTTC
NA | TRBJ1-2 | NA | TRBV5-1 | CASSLAQNYGYTF | TGCGCCAGCAGCTTGGCACAGAACTATGGCTACACCTTC
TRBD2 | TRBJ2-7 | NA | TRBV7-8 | CASSLGTSGLYEQYF | TGTGCCAGCAGCTTAGGAACTAGCGGGTTGTACGAGCAGTACTTC
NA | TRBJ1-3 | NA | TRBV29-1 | CSVEVSGFGNTIYF | TGCAGCGTTGAAGTCTCAGGGTTCGGAAACACCATATATTTT
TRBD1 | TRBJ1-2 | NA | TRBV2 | CASSGTGANYGYTF | TGTGCCAGCAGTGGAACAGGGGCAAACTATGGCTACACCTTC
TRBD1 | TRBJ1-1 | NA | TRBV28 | CASSYRTGRNTEAFF | TGTGCCAGCAGTTACCGGACAGGCCGGAACACTGAAGCTTTCTTT